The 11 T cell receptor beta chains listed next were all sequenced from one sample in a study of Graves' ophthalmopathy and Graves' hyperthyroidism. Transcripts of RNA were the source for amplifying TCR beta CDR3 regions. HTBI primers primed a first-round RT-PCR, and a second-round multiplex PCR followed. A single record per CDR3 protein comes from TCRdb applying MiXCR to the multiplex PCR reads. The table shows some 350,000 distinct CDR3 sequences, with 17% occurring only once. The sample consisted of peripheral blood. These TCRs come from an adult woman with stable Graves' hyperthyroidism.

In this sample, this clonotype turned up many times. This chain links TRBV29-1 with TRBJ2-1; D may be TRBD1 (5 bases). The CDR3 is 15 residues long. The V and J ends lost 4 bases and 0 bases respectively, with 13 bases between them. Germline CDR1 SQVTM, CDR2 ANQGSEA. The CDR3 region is CSVGPRVSSYNEQFF. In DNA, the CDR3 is TGCAGCGTTGGACCCAGGGTGAGCTCCTACAATGAGCAGTTCTTC.

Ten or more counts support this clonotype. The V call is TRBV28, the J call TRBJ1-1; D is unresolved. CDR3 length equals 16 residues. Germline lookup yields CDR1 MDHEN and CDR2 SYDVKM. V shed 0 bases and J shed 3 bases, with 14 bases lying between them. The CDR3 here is CASSLCPEGCDTEAFF. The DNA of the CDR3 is TGTGCCAGCAGTTTATGTCCCGAGGGTTGCGACACTGAAGCTTTCTTT.

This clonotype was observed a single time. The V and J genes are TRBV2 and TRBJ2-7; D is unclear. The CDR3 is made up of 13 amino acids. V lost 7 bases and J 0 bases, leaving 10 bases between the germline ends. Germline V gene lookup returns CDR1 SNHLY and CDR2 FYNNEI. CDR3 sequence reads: CASNIGNSYEQYF. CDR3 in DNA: TGTGCCAGCAATATAGGCAACTCCTACGAGCAGTACTTC.

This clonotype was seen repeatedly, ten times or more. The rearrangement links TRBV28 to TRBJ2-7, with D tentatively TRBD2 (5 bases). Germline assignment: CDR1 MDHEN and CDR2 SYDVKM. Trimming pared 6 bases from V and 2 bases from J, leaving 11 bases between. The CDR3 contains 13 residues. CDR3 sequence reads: CASRGFGTYEQYF. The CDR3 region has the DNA TGTGCCAGCAGGGGTTTCGGGACCTACGAGCAGTACTTC.

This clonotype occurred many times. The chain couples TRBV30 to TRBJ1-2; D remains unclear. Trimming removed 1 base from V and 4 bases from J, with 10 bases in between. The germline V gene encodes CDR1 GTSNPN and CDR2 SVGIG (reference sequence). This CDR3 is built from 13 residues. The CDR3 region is CAWSGERPYGYTF. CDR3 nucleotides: TGTGCCTGGAGTGGCGAGAGACCCTATGGCTACACCTTC.

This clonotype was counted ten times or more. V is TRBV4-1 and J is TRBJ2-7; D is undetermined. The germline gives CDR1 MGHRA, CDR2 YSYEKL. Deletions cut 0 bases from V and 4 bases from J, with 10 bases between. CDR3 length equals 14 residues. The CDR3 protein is CASSQDPDWYEQYF. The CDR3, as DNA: TGCGCCAGCAGCCAAGACCCAGACTGGTACGAGCAGTACTTC.

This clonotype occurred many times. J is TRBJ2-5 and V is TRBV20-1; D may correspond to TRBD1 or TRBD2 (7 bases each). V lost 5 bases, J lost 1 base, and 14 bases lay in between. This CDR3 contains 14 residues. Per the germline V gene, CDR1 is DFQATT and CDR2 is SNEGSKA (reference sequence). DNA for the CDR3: TGCAGTGCTGTAAGCAGGGGGGGCCAAGAGACCCAGTACTTC. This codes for CSAVSRGGQETQYF.

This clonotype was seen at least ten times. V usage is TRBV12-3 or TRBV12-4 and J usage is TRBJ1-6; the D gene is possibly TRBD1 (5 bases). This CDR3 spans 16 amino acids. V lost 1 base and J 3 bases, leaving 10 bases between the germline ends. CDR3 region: CASSLEAGSYNSPLHF. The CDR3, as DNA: TGTGCCAGCAGTTTAGAGGCAGGGAGCTATAATTCACCCCTCCACTTT.

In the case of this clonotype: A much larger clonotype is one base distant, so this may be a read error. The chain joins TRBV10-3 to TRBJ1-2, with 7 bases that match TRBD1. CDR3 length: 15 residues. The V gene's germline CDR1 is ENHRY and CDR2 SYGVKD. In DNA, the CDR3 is TGTGCCACCAGTGAGATGGAGGGGGCACGGTATGGCTACACCTTC. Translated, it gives CATSEMEGARYGYTF.

DNA of the CDR3: TGTGCCAGCAGTGAAGGTGGAGGGAACACTGAAGCTTTCTTT. It specifies CASSEGGGNTEAFF. The J gene is TRBJ1-1, the V gene TRBV6-1; D is undetermined. Germline V CDR1 and CDR2: MNHNS, SASEGT. Trimming shortened V by 1 base and J by 1 base, and 7 bases separated the two germline ends. CDR3 size: 14 residues.

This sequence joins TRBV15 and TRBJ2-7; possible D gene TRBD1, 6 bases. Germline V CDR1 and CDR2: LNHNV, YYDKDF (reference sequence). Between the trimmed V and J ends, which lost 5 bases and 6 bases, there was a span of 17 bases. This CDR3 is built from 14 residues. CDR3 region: CATSRRDNSIEQYF. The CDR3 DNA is TGTGCCACCAGCCGTCGGGACAACAGCATCGAGCAGTACTTC.